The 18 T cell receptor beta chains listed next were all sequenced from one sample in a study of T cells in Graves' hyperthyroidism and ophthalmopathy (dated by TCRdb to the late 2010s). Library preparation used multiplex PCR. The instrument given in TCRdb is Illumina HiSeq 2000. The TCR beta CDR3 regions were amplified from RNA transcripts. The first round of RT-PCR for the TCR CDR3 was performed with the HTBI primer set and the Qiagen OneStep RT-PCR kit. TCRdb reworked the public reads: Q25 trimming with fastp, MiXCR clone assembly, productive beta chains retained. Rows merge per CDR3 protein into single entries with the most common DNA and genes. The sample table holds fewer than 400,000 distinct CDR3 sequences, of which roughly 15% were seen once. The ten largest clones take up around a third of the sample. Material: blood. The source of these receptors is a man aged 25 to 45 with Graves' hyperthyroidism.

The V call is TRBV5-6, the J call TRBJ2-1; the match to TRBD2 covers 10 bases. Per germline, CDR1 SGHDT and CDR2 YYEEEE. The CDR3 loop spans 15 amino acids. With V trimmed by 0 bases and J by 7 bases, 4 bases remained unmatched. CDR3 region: CASSLEPSGSNEQFF. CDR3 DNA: TGTGCCAGCAGCTTGGAGCCTAGCGGGAGTAATGAGCAGTTCTTC.

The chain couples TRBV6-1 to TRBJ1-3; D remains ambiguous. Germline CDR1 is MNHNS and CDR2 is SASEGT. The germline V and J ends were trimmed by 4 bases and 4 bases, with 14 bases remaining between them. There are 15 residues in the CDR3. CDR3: CASSGLEPRGNTIYF. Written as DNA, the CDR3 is TGTGCCAGCAGTGGTCTTGAACCGCGGGGAAACACCATATATTTT.

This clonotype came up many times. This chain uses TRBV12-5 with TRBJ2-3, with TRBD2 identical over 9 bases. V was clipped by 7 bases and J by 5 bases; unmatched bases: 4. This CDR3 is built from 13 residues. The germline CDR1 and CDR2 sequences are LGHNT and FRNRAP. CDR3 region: CASEGLALDTQYF. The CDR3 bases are TGTGCTAGTGAAGGACTAGCGTTAGATACGCAGTATTTT.

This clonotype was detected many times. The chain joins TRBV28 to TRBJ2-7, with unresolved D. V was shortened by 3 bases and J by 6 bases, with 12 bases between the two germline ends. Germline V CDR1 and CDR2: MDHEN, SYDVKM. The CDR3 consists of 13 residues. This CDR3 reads CASSFGQQTEQYF. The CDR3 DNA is TGTGCCAGCAGTTTCGGCCAGCAAACCGAGCAGTACTTC. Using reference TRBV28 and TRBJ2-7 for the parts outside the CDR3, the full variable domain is DVKVTQSSRYLVKRTGEKVFLECVQDMDHENMFWYRQDPGLGLRLIYFSYDVKMKEKGDIPEGYSVSREKKERFSLILESASTNQTSMYLCASSFGQQTEQYFGPGTRLTVT.

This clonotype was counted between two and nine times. CDR3 nucleotide sequence: TGTGCCAGCAGCGTCTTCCGGGATTTAGGGTCACCCCTCCACTTT. Protein sequence: CASSVFRDLGSPLHF. V and J are TRBV9 and TRBJ1-6; D remains unclear. The V end lost 2 bases, the J end lost 10 bases, and 16 bases lay between the germline ends. Germline V gives CDR1 SGDLS, CDR2 YYNGEE. The CDR3 spans 15 residues.

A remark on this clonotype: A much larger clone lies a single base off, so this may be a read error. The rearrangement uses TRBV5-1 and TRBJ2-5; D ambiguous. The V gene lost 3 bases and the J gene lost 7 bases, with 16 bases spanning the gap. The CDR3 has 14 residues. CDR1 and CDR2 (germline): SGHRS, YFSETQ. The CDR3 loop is CASSSEGQRGTQYF. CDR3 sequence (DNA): TGCGCCAGCAGCTCCGAAGGTCAGAGAGGGACCCAGTACTTC.

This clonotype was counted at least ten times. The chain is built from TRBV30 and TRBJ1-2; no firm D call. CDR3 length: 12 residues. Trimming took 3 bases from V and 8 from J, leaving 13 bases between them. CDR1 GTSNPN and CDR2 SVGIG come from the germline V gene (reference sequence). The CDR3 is CAWRYSDLGYTF. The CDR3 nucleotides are TGTGCCTGGAGGTACAGCGATTTAGGCTACACCTTC.

The CDR3 region is CAISTRDGKNIQYF. The CDR3 coding sequence is TGTGCCATCAGCACCCGGGACGGAAAAAACATTCAGTACTTC. The chain is built from TRBV10-3 and TRBJ2-4; D could derive from TRBD1 or TRBD2 (5 bases each). The CDR3 is 14 amino acids. Trimming removed 6 bases at V and 4 bases at J, with 13 bases between. The germline gives CDR1 ENHRY, CDR2 SYGVKD.

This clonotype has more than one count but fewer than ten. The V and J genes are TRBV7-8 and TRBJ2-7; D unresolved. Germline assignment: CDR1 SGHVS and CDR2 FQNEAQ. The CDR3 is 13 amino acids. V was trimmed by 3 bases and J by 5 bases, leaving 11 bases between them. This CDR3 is CASSLGNTNEQYF. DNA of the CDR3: TGTGCCAGCAGCTTGGGGAACACGAACGAGCAGTACTTC. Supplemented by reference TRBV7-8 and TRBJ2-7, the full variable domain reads GAGVSQSPRYKVAKRGQDVALRCDPISGHVSLFWYQQALGQGPEFLTYFQNEAQLDKSGLPSDRFFAERPEGSVSTLKIQRTQQEDSAVYLCASSLGNTNEQYFGPGTRLTVT.

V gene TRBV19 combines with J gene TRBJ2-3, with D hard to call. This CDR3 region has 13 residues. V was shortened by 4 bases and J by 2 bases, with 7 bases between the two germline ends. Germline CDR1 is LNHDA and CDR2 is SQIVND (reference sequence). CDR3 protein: CASSRTTTDTQYF. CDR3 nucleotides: TGTGCCAGTAGTAGGACCACCACAGATACGCAGTATTTT. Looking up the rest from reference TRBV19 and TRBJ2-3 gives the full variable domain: DGGITQSPKYLFRKEGQNVTLSCEQNLNHDAMYWYRQDPGQGLRLIYYSQIVNDFQKGDIAEGYSVSREKKESFPLTVTSAQKNPTAFYLCASSRTTTDTQYFGPGTRLTVL.

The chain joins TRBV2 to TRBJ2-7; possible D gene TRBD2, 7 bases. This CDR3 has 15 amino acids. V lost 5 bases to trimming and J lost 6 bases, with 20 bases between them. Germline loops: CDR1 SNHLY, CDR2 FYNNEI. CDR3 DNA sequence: TGTGCCAGCAGTTCCCCTAGCGGACCAGGGGCCGAGCAGTACTTC. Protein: CASSSPSGPGAEQYF.

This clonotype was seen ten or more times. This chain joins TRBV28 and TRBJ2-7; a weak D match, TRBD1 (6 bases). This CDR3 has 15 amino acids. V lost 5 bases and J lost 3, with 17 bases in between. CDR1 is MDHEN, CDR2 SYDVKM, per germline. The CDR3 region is CASSLQGLRDYEQYF. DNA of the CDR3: TGTGCCAGCAGTCTACAGGGTTTGCGAGACTACGAGCAGTACTTC.

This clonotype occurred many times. The CDR3 DNA reads as TGCGCCAGCAGCCTGGAGGCAGGGTATATGGAGACCCAGTACTTC. Translation: CASSLEAGYMETQYF. The V gene is TRBV10-2, the J gene TRBJ2-5, with D perhaps matching TRBD1 or TRBD2 (5 bases each). V lost 6 bases, J lost 5 bases, and 19 bases lay in between. The germline CDR1 and CDR2 sequences are WSHSY and SAAADI. This CDR3 has 15 residues.

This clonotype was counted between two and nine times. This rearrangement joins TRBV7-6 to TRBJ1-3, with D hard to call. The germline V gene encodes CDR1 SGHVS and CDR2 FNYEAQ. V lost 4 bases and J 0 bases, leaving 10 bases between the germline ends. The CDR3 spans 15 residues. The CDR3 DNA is TGTGCCAGCAGCTCAAGTGGGTCCTCTGGAAACACCATATATTTT. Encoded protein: CASSSSGSSGNTIYF.

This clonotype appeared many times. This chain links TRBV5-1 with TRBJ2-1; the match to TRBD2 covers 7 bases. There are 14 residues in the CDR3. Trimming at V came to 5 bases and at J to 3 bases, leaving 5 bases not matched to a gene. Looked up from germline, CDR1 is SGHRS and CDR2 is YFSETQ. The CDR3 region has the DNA TGCGCCAGCAGGCAGGGCGGGGGCTACAATGAGCAGTTCTTC. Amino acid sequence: CASRQGGGYNEQFF.

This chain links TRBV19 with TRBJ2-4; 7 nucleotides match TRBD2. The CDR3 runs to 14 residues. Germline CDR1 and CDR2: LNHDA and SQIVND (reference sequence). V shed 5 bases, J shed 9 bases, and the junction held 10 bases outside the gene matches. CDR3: CASSPSQPGGIQYF. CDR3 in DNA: TGTGCCAGTAGTCCCTCCCAACCGGGGGGCATTCAGTACTTC. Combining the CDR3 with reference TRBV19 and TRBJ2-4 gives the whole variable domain DGGITQSPKYLFRKEGQNVTLSCEQNLNHDAMYWYRQDPGQGLRLIYYSQIVNDFQKGDIAEGYSVSREKKESFPLTVTSAQKNPTAFYLCASSPSQPGGIQYFGAGTRLSVL.

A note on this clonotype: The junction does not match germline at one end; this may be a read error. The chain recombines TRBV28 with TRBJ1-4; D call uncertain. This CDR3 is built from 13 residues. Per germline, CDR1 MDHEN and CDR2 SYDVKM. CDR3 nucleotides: TGTGCCAGCAGTTTACCCAGTGTTGAAAGACTGTTTTTT. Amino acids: CASSLPSVERLFF.

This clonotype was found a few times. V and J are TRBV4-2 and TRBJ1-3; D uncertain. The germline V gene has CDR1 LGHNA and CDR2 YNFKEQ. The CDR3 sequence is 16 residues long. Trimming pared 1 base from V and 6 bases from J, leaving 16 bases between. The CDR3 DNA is TGTGCCAGCAGCCAAGTGTTGGCCAGTCCCGAAAACACCATATATTTT. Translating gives CASSQVLASPENTIYF.